Given below is one T cell receptor beta chain in context. Authors' methods: ImmunoSEQ junction-only sequences lacked quality scores, so their filtering differed. Profiled with immunoSEQ multiplex PCR; TCRdb holds only in-frame clones, not every one. V and J calls and clone size come straight from that table; D and trimming were deduced from the DNA. Of about 2.4 million clones listed, more than 90% were seen once; the top ten hold 0.13% to 0.15%. The data originate from a study of shared clonotypes between healthy human individuals. The CDR3 is made up of 14 amino acids. Trimming pared 4 bases from V and 7 bases from J, leaving 18 bases between. Germline V gene data show CDR1 as SGHRS and CDR2 as YFSETQ.

The sequence was collected from a man aged 18 to 30 in good health. Sequencing was carried out using naive CD4+ T cells sorted from blood. Subset reported: CD45RA+ positively selected. The V and J genes are TRBV5-1 and TRBJ2-7; TRBD2 might be the D (5 bases). CDR3 sequence: CASSRELPPGEQYF. The CDR3 DNA follows: TGCGCCAGCAGCCGAGAGCTCCCTCCGGGGGAGCAGTACTTC.